A single sample gave rise to the 9 T cell receptor beta chains below, sequenced in a study of PD-1 blockade in classical Hodgkin lymphoma. The assay was immunoSEQ multiplex PCR, and TCRdb's table has in-frame clones only and misses some. This table has 75,000 to 100,000 clones, about 92% appearing once. The time point is: cycle 4 day 1 (C4D1), after more than 5 weeks of nivolumab. The patients all showed relapse after autologous stem cell transplantation, while their brentuximab vedotin exposure varied. This specimen consisted of peripheral blood mononuclear cells (PBMCs), obtained before the fourth cycle of nivolumab. Every receptor here comes from a human donor with classical Hodgkin lymphoma.

The chain joins TRBV5-1 to TRBJ1-4, with 10 positions matching TRBD1. Germline CDR1 is SGHRS and CDR2 is YFSETQ. The CDR3 loop spans 16 amino acids. Trimming took 0 bases from V and 8 from J; bases not matched to a gene: 7. The CDR3 sequence: CASSLVGQGLMEKLFF. The CDR3 nucleotides are TGCGCCAGCAGCTTGGTGGGACAGGGGTTAATGGAAAAACTGTTTTTT.

The chain carries TRBV27 and TRBJ1-2; possibly TRBD1 for D (5 bases). The germline V and J ends were trimmed by 6 bases and 13 bases, with 18 bases remaining between them. The CDR3 runs to 12 residues. CDR1 is MNHEY and CDR2 is SMNVEV in the germline V gene (reference sequence). The CDR3 nucleotides are TGTGCCAGCAGCCCCGGGGAGAGGGGTCTCACCTTC. Its protein product is CASSPGERGLTF.

The chain joins TRBV4-1 to TRBJ1-3; D is uncertain. Looked up from germline, CDR1 is MGHRA and CDR2 is YSYEKL. The CDR3 is made up of 17 amino acids. Deletions cut 0 bases from V and 0 bases from J, with 12 bases between. CDR3 loop: CASSQETAWSSGNTIYF. The CDR3 DNA sequence: TGCGCCAGCAGCCAAGAAACGGCTTGGAGCTCTGGAAACACCATATATTTT.

The rearrangement joins TRBV5-8 to TRBJ1-5, with TRBD1 identical over 9 bases. Per germline, CDR1 SGHTS and CDR2 YDEGEE. Unmatched junction bases numbered 5, after V lost 4 bases and J lost 3 bases. The CDR3 runs 15 residues. The CDR3 nucleotides are TGTGCCAGCAGCGCCGGGACAGGGTACAATCAGCCCCAGCATTTT. Its protein is CASSAGTGYNQPQHF.

CDR3 residues: CASSYTGSYGYTF. The CDR3 DNA reads as TGTGCCAGCAGTTATACGGGGAGCTATGGCTACACCTTC. The chain recombines TRBV6-5 with TRBJ1-2; no clear D gene. The CDR3 sequence is 13 residues long. Germline V gene data show CDR1 as MNHEY and CDR2 as SVGAGI. V shed 3 bases and J shed 4 bases, with 9 bases lying between them.

The chain recombines TRBV2 with TRBJ2-3; 12 bases agree with TRBD1. With V trimmed by 6 bases and J by 7 bases, 8 bases remained unmatched. The germline CDR1 and CDR2 sequences are SNHLY and FYNNEI. This CDR3 is 15 amino acids long. The chain's CDR3 is CASRVGTGGTNTQYF. The CDR3, as DNA: TGTGCCAGCAGGGTCGGGACAGGGGGCACGAATACGCAGTATTTT.

The chain links TRBV5-5 to TRBJ2-7; TRBD1 agrees at 8 bases. This CDR3 is built from 15 residues. Per the germline V gene, CDR1 is SGHKS and CDR2 is YYEKEE (reference sequence). The V segment lost 2 bases and the J segment 4 bases; nucleotides outside the gene matches: 8. The CDR3 loop reads CASSLSGGNVYEQYF. Here the CDR3 DNA reads TGTGCCAGCAGCTTATCAGGGGGCAATGTGTACGAGCAGTACTTC.

CDR3: CASNYEAGLASGANVLTF. CDR3 coding DNA: TGCGCCAGTAACTACGAGGCAGGGCTAGCCTCTGGGGCCAACGTCCTGACTTTC. V is TRBV4-1 and J is TRBJ2-6; D might be TRBD1 or TRBD2, each matching 5 bases. Germline V gene data show CDR1 as MGHRA and CDR2 as YSYEKL. Trimming took 9 bases from V and 0 from J, leaving 21 bases between them. The CDR3 contains 18 residues.

This chain connects TRBV27 to TRBJ1-2; D is undetermined. Trimming removed 3 bases from V and 4 bases from J, with 12 bases in between. CDR3 size: 14 residues. Germline V gene data show CDR1 as MNHEY and CDR2 as SMNVEV (reference sequence). CDR3 sequence reads: CASSFWQAGYGYTF. DNA for the CDR3: TGTGCCAGCAGTTTTTGGCAGGCGGGCTATGGCTACACCTTC.